This T cell receptor (beta chain) was observed in a study of blood T cell repertoires in COVID-19. Study-wide background: Samples taken during acute and convalescent COVID-19 were collected in the United States, Italy and Spain.

V lost 1 base, J lost 10 bases, and 8 bases lay in between. This CDR3 is 13 amino acids long. TCRdb's table, derived via immunoSEQ multiplex PCR, lists solely in-frame clones and lacks some. The sample records 150,000 or so clones, approximately 80% being singletons. This clonotype was obtained from a man in his sixties with acute or convalescent COVID-19. Sequenced material: peripheral blood. The J gene is TRBJ1-6, the V gene TRBV12-3 or TRBV12-4; D not certain. The DNA for the CDR3 is TGTGCCAGCAGTTTAGACGGGAGATCACCCCTCCACTTT. It specifies CASSLDGRSPLHF.